What follows is one T cell receptor beta chain and its context. Its matching antigen is unknown. Mismatch with germline at one junction end may stem from a read error. The CDR3 length is 16 residues. In germline, CDR1 is SGHNT, CDR2 YENEEA. This record comes from a study of tumor-infiltrating lymphocytes in glioblastoma multiforme. TCR beta libraries were built from RNA through three nested multiplex PCR rounds using modified ARM-PCR. A C-beta primer primed TCRB cDNA from about 0.45 ug RNA. TCRdb reprocessed the multiplex PCR reads with MiXCR, giving one entry per CDR3 protein. The data hold fewer than 10,000 distinct CDR3 sequences, with about four fifths observed a single time. General study points: The T cells in this sample were not sorted into functional subsets. The TCR and somatic mutation analysis included just one glioblastoma patient. Unequal TCR RNA per T cell might skew measured clone sizes.

Sequenced input: brain tumor tissue. The chain uses TRBV11-3 and TRBJ1-1; D not certain. The source of this sequence is a male donor with glioblastoma. CDR3 in amino acids: CASSFKRAWLNTEVFF. CDR3 in DNA: TGTGCCAGCAGCTTCAAGCGTGCATGGCTGAACACTGAAGTTTTCTTT. Variable domain in full (rest from reference TRBV11-3 and TRBJ1-1): EAGVVQSPRYKIIEKKQPVAFWCNPISGHNTLYWYLQNLGQGPELLIRYENEEAVDDSQLPKDRFSAERLKGVDSTLKIQPAELGDSAVYLCASSFKRAWLNTEVFFGQGTRLTVV.